The clone carrying this T cell receptor (beta chain) showed up just a few times. Its target is not known. This CDR3 has 15 amino acids. Germline V lookup: CDR1 LNHDA, CDR2 SQIVND (reference sequence). Trimming stripped 7 bases from V and 6 bases from J, with 19 bases between. Libraries were prepared by immunoSEQ multiplex PCR; TCRdb keeps only in-frame clonotypes and omits some of them. This sample has about 180,000 clones, with about 90% found just once. This sample was included in a study of T cell responses to AZD1222 COVID-19 vaccine. General study findings and limits: Dominant CD4 TCR responses targeted spike regions 160-218 and 743-854. Spike-specific TCR breadth and depth grew following two AZD1222 doses.

The source of this sequence is an adult who received the MenACWY meningococcal vaccine as a control. The source was peripheral blood, collected 28 days after the second dose of the MenACWY control vaccine. The V call is TRBV19, the J call TRBJ2-1; the D call may be TRBD1 or TRBD2 (5 bases each). CDR3 bases: TGTGCCAGTAATAGGGATTTGGGGGTCATCAATGAGCAGTTCTTC. As protein: CASNRDLGVINEQFF.